This entry concerns a single TCR beta chain. This specimen comes from a study of OX40 agonist ivuxolimab in advanced cancers. With V trimmed by 7 bases and J by 7 bases, 10 bases remained unmatched. CDR3 length equals 14 residues. Germline loops: CDR1 SGHRS, CDR2 YFSETQ. Repertoires were generated with immunoSEQ multiplex PCR, while TCRdb's copy carries only in-frame clones and drops some. In the table there are 35,000 to 45,000 clones, 83% of which are singletons. The V call is TRBV5-1, the J call TRBJ2-7; 11 bases match TRBD1. The clonotype was recovered from an adult with an advanced solid tumor such as melanoma, head and neck, liver or kidney cancer. The sample consisted of CD4+ or CD8+ T cells sorted from blood, taken in a trial of the OX40 agonist ivuxolimab. CDR3 in DNA: TGCGCCAGCTCTCCGGGACAGGGGGTAGGGGAGCAGTACTTC. Its translation: CASSPGQGVGEQYF.